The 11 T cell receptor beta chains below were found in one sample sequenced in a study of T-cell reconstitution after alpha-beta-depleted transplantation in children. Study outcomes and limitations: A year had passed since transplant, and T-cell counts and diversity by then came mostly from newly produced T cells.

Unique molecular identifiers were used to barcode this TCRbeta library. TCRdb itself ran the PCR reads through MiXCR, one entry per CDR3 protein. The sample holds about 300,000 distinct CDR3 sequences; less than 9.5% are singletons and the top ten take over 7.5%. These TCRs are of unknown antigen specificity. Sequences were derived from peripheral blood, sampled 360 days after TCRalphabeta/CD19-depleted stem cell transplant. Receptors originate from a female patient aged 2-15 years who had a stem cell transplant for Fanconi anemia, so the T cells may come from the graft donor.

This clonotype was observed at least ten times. CDR3 amino acids: CATSREGLAGGTDTQYF. Written as DNA, the CDR3 is TGTGCCACCAGCAGAGAGGGACTAGCGGGAGGCACAGATACGCAGTATTTT. This chain uses TRBV15 with TRBJ2-3; 14 bases line up with TRBD2. J lost 1 base, V lost 0 bases, and 0 bases had no gene match. The CDR3 sequence is 17 residues long. The germline CDR1 and CDR2 sequences are LNHNV and YYDKDF (reference sequence).

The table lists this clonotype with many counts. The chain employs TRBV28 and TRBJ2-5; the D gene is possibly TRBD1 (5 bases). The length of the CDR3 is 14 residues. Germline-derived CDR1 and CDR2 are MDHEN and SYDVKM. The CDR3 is CASQGHPRIETQYF. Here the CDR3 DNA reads TGTGCTTCTCAGGGCCACCCCCGGATAGAGACCCAGTACTTC.

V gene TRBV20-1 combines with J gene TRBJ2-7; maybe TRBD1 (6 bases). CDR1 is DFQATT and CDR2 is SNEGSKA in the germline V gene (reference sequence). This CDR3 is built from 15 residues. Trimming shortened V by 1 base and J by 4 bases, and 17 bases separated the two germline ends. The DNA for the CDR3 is TGCAGTGCTAGAGGGGCGTCAGGGGCCAAGTACGAGCAGTACTTC. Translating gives CSARGASGAKYEQYF.

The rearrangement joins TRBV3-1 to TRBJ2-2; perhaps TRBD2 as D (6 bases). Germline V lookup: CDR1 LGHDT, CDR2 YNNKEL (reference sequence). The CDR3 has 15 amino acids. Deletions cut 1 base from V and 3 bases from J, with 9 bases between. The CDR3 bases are TGTGCCAGCAGCCAAGTATGGGGGGACACCGGGGAGCTGTTTTTT. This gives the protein CASSQVWGDTGELFF.

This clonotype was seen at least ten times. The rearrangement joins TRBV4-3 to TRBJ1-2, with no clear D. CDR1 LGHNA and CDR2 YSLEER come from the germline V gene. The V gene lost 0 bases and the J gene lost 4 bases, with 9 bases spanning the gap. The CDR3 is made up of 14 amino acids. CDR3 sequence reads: CASSQEGVSYGYTF. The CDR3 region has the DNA TGCGCCAGCAGCCAAGAGGGCGTGAGCTATGGCTACACCTTC.

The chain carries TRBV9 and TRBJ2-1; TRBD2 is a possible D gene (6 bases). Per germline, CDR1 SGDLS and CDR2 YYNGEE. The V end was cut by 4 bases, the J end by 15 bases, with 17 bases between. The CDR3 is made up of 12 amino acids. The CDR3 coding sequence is TGTGCCAGCAGCCCCGTCGGGACTGTGCGGTTCTTC. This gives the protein CASSPVGTVRFF.

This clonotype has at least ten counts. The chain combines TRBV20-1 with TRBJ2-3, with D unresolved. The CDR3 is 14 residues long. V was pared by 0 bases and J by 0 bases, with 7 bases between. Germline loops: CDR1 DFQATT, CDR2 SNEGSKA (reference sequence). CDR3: CSARDWRSTDTQYF. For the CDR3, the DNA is TGCAGTGCTAGAGATTGGCGGAGCACAGATACGCAGTATTTT.

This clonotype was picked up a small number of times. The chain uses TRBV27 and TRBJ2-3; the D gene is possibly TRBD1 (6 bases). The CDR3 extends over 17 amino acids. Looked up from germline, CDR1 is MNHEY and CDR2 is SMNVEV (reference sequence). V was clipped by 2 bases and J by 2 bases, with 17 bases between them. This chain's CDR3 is CASSLPLTGGFTDTQYF. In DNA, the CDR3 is TGTGCCAGCAGTTTACCGCTGACAGGCGGATTCACAGATACGCAGTATTTT.

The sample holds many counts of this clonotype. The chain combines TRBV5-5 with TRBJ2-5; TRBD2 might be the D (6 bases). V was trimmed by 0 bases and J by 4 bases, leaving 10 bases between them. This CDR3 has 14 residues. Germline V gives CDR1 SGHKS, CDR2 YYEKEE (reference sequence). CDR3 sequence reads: CASSLELASETQYF. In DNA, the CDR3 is TGTGCCAGCAGCTTGGAACTAGCTTCAGAGACCCAGTACTTC.

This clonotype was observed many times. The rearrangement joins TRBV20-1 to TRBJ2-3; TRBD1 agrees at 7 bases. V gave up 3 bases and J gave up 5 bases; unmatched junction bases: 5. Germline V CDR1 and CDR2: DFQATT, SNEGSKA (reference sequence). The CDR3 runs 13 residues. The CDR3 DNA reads TGCAGTGCTAGGGACAGGCAGGGAGATACGCAGTATTTT. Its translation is CSARDRQGDTQYF.

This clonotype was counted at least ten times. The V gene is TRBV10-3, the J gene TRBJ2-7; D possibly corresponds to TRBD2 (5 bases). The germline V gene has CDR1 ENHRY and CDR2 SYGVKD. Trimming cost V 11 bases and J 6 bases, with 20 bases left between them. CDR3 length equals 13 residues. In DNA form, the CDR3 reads TGTGCCGCGACGGACTCTCCCCCTGGCGAGCAGTACTTC. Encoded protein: CAATDSPPGEQYF.